The source of this T cell receptor (beta chain) is a study of T cells in Graves' hyperthyroidism and ophthalmopathy. Patients between 18 and 65 years old had hyperthyroidism, newly diagnosed and lasting under 2 months. The diagnoses drew upon clinical symptoms, serum thyroxine and TRAb, thyroid ultrasound and orbital computed tomography. This clonotype was seen many times. The junction and the germline gene differ at one end; a read error may be behind it. CDR1 is SGHVS, CDR2 FNYEAQ, per germline. The CDR3 spans 13 residues. Template material for amplifying TCR beta CDR3 regions consisted of RNA transcripts. RT-PCR in the first round (using the HTBI primer set) targeted the TCR CDR3. MiXCR, run by TCRdb on the multiplex PCR reads, gives a single entry per CDR3 protein. The table has about 580,000 distinct CDR3 sequences, about 14% seen once.

Input material: blood. The chain links TRBV7-6 to TRBJ1-1; D not certain. This receptor was obtained from a woman aged 25 to 45 with Graves' hyperthyroidism that later progressed to Graves' ophthalmopathy. CDR3 loop: CASSLSENAEAFF. The CDR3 nucleotides are TGTGCCAGCAGCTTGTCCGAGAACGCTGAAGCTTTCTTT.